The following is a T cell receptor beta chain sequence with its context. The data derive from a study of control samples from healthy donors and cancer patients. The CDR3 runs 16 residues. Germline V gene data show CDR1 as MDHEN and CDR2 as SYDVKM. Trimming pared 4 bases from V and 5 bases from J, leaving 21 bases between. TCRdb's copy holds only in-frame clones and misses some; the assay was immunoSEQ multiplex PCR. Of about 150,000 clones listed, more than 85% are singletons. The sample was blood. This receptor was taken from a young man in good health. The chain is built from TRBV28 and TRBJ2-7; D might be TRBD1 (5 bases). CDR3 DNA: TGTGCCAGCAGTTCCGTCCTTGACAGCAATGTCCACGAGCAGTACTTC. Encoded protein: CASSSVLDSNVHEQYF.